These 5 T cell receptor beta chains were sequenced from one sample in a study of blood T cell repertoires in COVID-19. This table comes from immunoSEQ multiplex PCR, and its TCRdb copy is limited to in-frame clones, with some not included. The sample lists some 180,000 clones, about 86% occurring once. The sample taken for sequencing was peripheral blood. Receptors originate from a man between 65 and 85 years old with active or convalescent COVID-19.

CDR3 DNA sequence: TGTGCCAGCAGCTCCGGTAGAACGCTCTATGGCTACACCTTC. Protein: CASSSGRTLYGYTF. The J gene is TRBJ1-2, the V gene TRBV7-2; D is unclear. The V gene lost 4 bases and the J gene lost 4 bases, with 13 bases spanning the gap. The CDR3 runs 14 residues. The germline CDR1 and CDR2 sequences are SGHTA and FQGNSA. Complete variable domain (other parts from reference TRBV7-2 and TRBJ1-2): GAGVSQSPSNKVTEKGKDVELRCDPISGHTALYWYRQSLGQGLEFLIYFQGNSAPDKSGLPSDRFSAERTGGSVSTLTIQRTQQEDSAVYLCASSSGRTLYGYTFGSGTRLTVV.

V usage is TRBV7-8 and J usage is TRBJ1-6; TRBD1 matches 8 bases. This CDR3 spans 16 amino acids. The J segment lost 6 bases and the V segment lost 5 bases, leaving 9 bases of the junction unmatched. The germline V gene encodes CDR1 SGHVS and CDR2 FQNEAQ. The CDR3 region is CASSLYLDRVNSPLHF. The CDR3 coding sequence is TGTGCCAGCAGCCTATACCTGGACAGGGTTAATTCACCCCTCCACTTT.

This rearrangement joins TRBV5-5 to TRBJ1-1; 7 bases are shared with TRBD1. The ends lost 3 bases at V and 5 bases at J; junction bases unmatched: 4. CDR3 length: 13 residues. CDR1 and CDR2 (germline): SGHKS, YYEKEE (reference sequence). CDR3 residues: CASSSRQGTEAFF. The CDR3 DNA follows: TGTGCCAGCAGCTCGCGACAGGGAACTGAAGCTTTCTTT.

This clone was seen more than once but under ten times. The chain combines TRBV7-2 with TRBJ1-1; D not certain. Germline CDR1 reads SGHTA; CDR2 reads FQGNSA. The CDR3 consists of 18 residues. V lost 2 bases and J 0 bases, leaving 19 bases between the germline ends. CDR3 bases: TGTGCCAGCAGCTTATCTGCCCCTGGGCAGGCGATGAACACTGAAGCTTTCTTT. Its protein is CASSLSAPGQAMNTEAFF.

This CDR3 reads CASSGREGGTDTQYF. CDR3 sequence (DNA): TGTGCCAGCAGCGGGAGGGAGGGAGGGACAGATACGCAGTATTTT. The rearrangement links TRBV9 to TRBJ2-3; 7 bases are a match to TRBD2. CDR1 and CDR2 (germline): SGDLS, YYNGEE. V lost 3 bases, J lost 3 bases, and 7 bases stayed unmatched. This CDR3 region has 15 residues. The whole variable domain, filled in from reference TRBV9 and TRBJ2-3, reads DSGVTQTPKHLITATGQRVTLRCSPRSGDLSVYWYQQSLDQGLQFLIQYYNGEERAKGNILERFSAQQFPDLHSELNLSSLELGDSALYFCASSGREGGTDTQYFGPGTRLTVL.